A single sample gave rise to the 26 T cell receptor beta chains below, sequenced in a study of CD8+ T cells in alopecia areata (dated by TCRdb to between 2017 and 2018). The time point label for this specimen denotes: around 28 days on oral tofacitinib. Sample treatment or condition, as interpreted from the label and publication: oral pan-JAK inhibitor, 5-10 mg twice daily. The method was the immunoSEQ multiplex PCR assay. To provide template for TCR sequencing, every sample had RNA extracted and reverse transcribed into cDNA. The table comes from immuneACCESS by way of TCRdb, which keeps in-frame sequences with V and J called. Part of the clones is missing from these tables; in studies checked, under half for an unresolved V gene and the rest for unknown reasons. This sample comprises 110,000 to 150,000 clones, about 56% of them detected only once. Of the sample, roughly 15% is held by the ten largest clones.

Specimen: CD8+ T cells sorted from blood, collected at week 4, from a patient treated with tofacitinib. The receptors originated from a human donor with alopecia areata.

The chain is built from TRBV7-9 and TRBJ2-5; D is ambiguous. Germline V gene lookup returns CDR1 SEHNR and CDR2 FQNEAQ (reference sequence). The CDR3 is 14 amino acids. The V and J ends lost 1 base and 3 bases respectively, with 9 bases between them. In DNA, the CDR3 is TGTGCCAGCAGCTTAGAGCTCCAGGAAGAGACCCAGTACTTC. It specifies CASSLELQEETQYF.

The chain uses TRBV5-6 and TRBJ1-1, with a tentative D call TRBD1 (5 bases). V was trimmed by 2 bases and J by 11 bases, leaving 13 bases between them. Germline V gene lookup returns CDR1 SGHDT and CDR2 YYEEEE. The CDR3 has 12 residues. The CDR3 nucleotides are TGTGCCAGCAGCTTTCTCCAGGGACGGGCTTTCTTT. This gives the protein CASSFLQGRAFF.

The genes are TRBV27 and TRBJ2-7, with a weak D call TRBD1 (5 bases). The CDR3 has 14 residues. V was trimmed by 0 bases and J by 2 bases, leaving 8 bases between them. Per germline, CDR1 MNHEY and CDR2 SMNVEV (reference sequence). Written as DNA, the CDR3 is TGTGCCAGCAGTTTATCGGGCAGGGCCTACGAGCAGTACTTC. It encodes CASSLSGRAYEQYF.

The rearrangement joins TRBV30 to TRBJ2-1; perhaps TRBD2 as D (7 bases). CDR1 GTSNPN and CDR2 SVGIG come from the germline V gene (reference sequence). The CDR3 is 16 residues long. V was shortened by 0 bases and J by 2 bases, with 14 bases between the two germline ends. The CDR3 nucleotides are TGTGCCTGGAGTGTAGACCCGGGGGGCACCTACAATGAGCAGTTCTTC. This gives the protein CAWSVDPGGTYNEQFF.

This clone showed up just a few times. V usage is TRBV10-3 and J usage is TRBJ1-5; possibly TRBD1 for D (6 bases). The germline gives CDR1 ENHRY, CDR2 SYGVKD. V was clipped by 6 bases and J by 2 bases, with 11 bases between them. CDR3 length equals 14 residues. The CDR3 protein is CAIRQGGGNQPQHF. The CDR3 DNA reads TGTGCCATCAGACAGGGCGGGGGCAATCAGCCCCAGCATTTT.

The chain employs TRBV29-1 and TRBJ1-2, with D unresolved. In germline, CDR1 is SQVTM, CDR2 ANQGSEA. The CDR3 is 15 amino acids. Trimming removed 0 bases at V and 0 bases at J, with 11 bases between. CDR3 bases: TGCAGCGTTGAAGACAGGATTGGAGCTAACTATGGCTACACCTTC. Its translation: CSVEDRIGANYGYTF.

CDR3 coding DNA: TGCAGCGTTGAAGATCGGGCCGGGGTTTGGGATGAGCAGTTCTTC. It translates to CSVEDRAGVWDEQFF. The rearrangement links TRBV29-1 to TRBJ2-1, with D maybe TRBD2 (5 bases). Germline values: CDR1 SQVTM, CDR2 ANQGSEA. V lost 0 bases to trimming and J lost 8 bases, with 17 bases between them. The CDR3 totals 15 residues.

V gene TRBV29-1 combines with J gene TRBJ2-7; 10 bases line up with TRBD1. Germline lookup yields CDR1 SQVTM and CDR2 ANQGSEA. This CDR3 is built from 14 residues. Unmatched junction bases numbered 3, after V lost 3 bases and J lost 1 base. The CDR3 DNA follows: TGCAGCGTTGAGGCGGGACAGGGGTCCTACGAGCAGTACTTC. Amino acid sequence: CSVEAGQGSYEQYF.

The chain recombines TRBV29-1 with TRBJ2-7, with 12 bases matching TRBD1. J was trimmed by 7 bases and V by 0 bases; bases with no gene match: 4. Looked up from germline, CDR1 is SQVTM and CDR2 is ANQGSEA. The CDR3 is 14 amino acids. CDR3 DNA sequence: TGCAGCGTTGAAGAGGGACAGGGGGCTGGGGAGCAGTACTTC. Its protein product is CSVEEGQGAGEQYF.

The chain is built from TRBV7-8 and TRBJ2-3, with D unresolved. Trimming removed 4 bases at V and 0 bases at J, with 14 bases between. Germline-derived CDR1 and CDR2 are SGHVS and FQNEAQ. This CDR3 comprises 16 residues. DNA for the CDR3: TGTGCCAGCAGCTCCCGGGTAAGCCGGAGCACAGATACGCAGTATTTT. It encodes CASSSRVSRSTDTQYF.

This clone was seen a few times. The chain links TRBV4-1 to TRBJ1-4; unclear D gene. Germline V gene sequence: CDR1 MGHRA, CDR2 YSYEKL. This CDR3 is 14 amino acids long. Trimming took off 0 bases at V and 8 bases at J, with 10 bases between the two ends. CDR3 sequence: CASSQDSLEEKLFF. In DNA, the CDR3 is TGCGCCAGCAGCCAAGATTCCCTGGAAGAAAAACTGTTTTTT.

This clone appeared a few times. This chain joins TRBV29-1 and TRBJ2-7, with D uncertain. The germline V gene has CDR1 SQVTM and CDR2 ANQGSEA. Trimming removed 6 bases from V and 6 bases from J, with 12 bases in between. The length of the CDR3 is 11 residues. As DNA, the CDR3 is TGCAGCGTCGCGTCCCGTGGCGAGCAGTACTTC. The encoded protein is CSVASRGEQYF.

This chain links TRBV30 with TRBJ1-4, with D unresolved. V gave up 3 bases and J gave up 8 bases, with 13 bases separating them. The CDR3 covers 13 residues. Germline loops: CDR1 GTSNPN, CDR2 SVGIG (reference sequence). CDR3 coding DNA: TGTGCCTGGAGCCATGCGGTGGGGGAAAAACTGTTTTTT. Translation: CAWSHAVGEKLFF.

The chain has TRBV6-5 and TRBJ2-7; D remains ambiguous. CDR1 is MNHEY and CDR2 is SVGAGI in the germline V gene. Between the trimmed V and J ends, which lost 2 bases and 5 bases, there was a span of 13 bases. The CDR3 runs to 14 residues. The DNA of the CDR3 is TGTGCCAGCAGTTACCATCCGGCAGGCCACGAGCAGTACTTC. This codes for CASSYHPAGHEQYF.

V and J are TRBV11-1 and TRBJ2-7; D unclear. The V end lost 5 bases, the J end lost 7 bases, and 15 bases lay between the germline ends. CDR3 length equals 13 residues. The germline CDR1 and CDR2 sequences are SGHAT and FQDESV (reference sequence). Written as DNA, the CDR3 is TGTGCCAGCAGCCTCCGACCCTTCGGTGAGCAGTACTTC. It is translated as CASSLRPFGEQYF. Supplemented by reference TRBV11-1 and TRBJ2-7, the full variable domain reads EAEVAQSPRYKITEKSQAVAFWCDPISGHATLYWYRQILGQGPELLVQFQDESVVDDSQLPKDRFSAERLKGVDSTLKIQPAELGDSAMYLCASSLRPFGEQYFGPGTRLTVT.

The rearrangement uses TRBV6-5 and TRBJ1-2; a weak D match, TRBD1 (5 bases). Germline-derived CDR1 and CDR2 are MNHEY and SVGAGI. The CDR3 spans 13 residues. Trimming shortened V by 2 bases and J by 8 bases, and 12 bases separated the two germline ends. The CDR3 here is CASSYGGSLGYTF. CDR3 sequence (DNA): TGTGCCAGCAGTTACGGGGGAAGTCTGGGCTACACCTTC.

This clone was found a few times. The genes are TRBV29-1 and TRBJ2-7; 9 nucleotides line up with TRBD2. Trimming removed 4 bases from V and 1 base from J; junction bases left unmatched: 2. This CDR3 contains 13 residues. CDR1 and CDR2 from the germline V gene are SQVTM and ANQGSEA. The CDR3 loop reads CSVGTSESYEQYF. In nucleotides, the CDR3 is TGCAGCGTTGGGACTAGCGAGTCCTACGAGCAGTACTTC.

This clone has a handful of counts. The rearrangement uses TRBV19 and TRBJ1-1; TRBD1 is a possible D gene (5 bases). Trimming took 3 bases from V and 7 from J, leaving 9 bases between them. Germline V gene sequence: CDR1 LNHDA, CDR2 SQIVND (reference sequence). The CDR3 contains 12 residues. The CDR3 bases are TGTGCCAGTAGTATGGGGGGGATTGAAGCTTTCTTT. Its protein is CASSMGGIEAFF.

Only a few counts were recorded for this clone. This chain joins TRBV5-1 and TRBJ2-7; 10 bases match TRBD1. Germline CDR1 and CDR2: SGHRS and YFSETQ. The CDR3 consists of 15 residues. V lost 0 bases and J lost 7; bases outside the gene matches: 7. CDR3 loop: CASSLGWTGGDEQYF. CDR3 in DNA: TGCGCCAGCAGCTTGGGGTGGACAGGGGGAGATGAGCAGTACTTC. Looking up the rest from reference TRBV5-1 and TRBJ2-7 gives the full variable domain: KAGVTQTPRYLIKTRGQQVTLSCSPISGHRSVSWYQQTPGQGLQFLFEYFSETQRNKGNFPGRFSGRQFSNSRSEMNVSTLELGDSALYLCASSLGWTGGDEQYFGPGTRLTVT.

The V call is TRBV27, the J call TRBJ1-1; no firm D call. The V end lost 0 bases, the J end lost 3 bases, and 5 bases lay between the germline ends. The CDR3 spans 13 residues. Per the germline V gene, CDR1 is MNHEY and CDR2 is SMNVEV (reference sequence). CDR3: CASSLSSHTEAFF. CDR3 DNA sequence: TGTGCCAGCAGTTTATCCTCCCACACTGAAGCTTTCTTT.

V is TRBV29-1 and J is TRBJ2-1; TRBD2 agrees at 10 bases. The trim removed 4 bases at V and 4 bases at J, leaving 1 base unmatched. This CDR3 has 13 amino acids. Germline CDR1 SQVTM, CDR2 ANQGSEA. In DNA form, the CDR3 reads TGCAGCGTTGTTAGCGGGGGGTACAATGAGCAGTTCTTC. Protein: CSVVSGGYNEQFF.

With regard to this clone: Other DNA sequences in the sample encode the same CDR3. The genes are TRBV29-1 and TRBJ2-5; D gene unclear. The CDR3 runs 10 residues. V lost 4 bases and J 5 bases, leaving 5 bases between the germline ends. Per the germline V gene, CDR1 is SQVTM and CDR2 is ANQGSEA. The CDR3 here is CSVVGETQYF. The CDR3 region has the DNA TGCAGCGTTGTAGGTGAGACCCAGTACTTC.

V usage is TRBV5-4 and J usage is TRBJ1-4; D is unclear. Trimming took off 0 bases at V and 8 bases at J, with 8 bases between the two ends. Per germline, CDR1 SGHNT and CDR2 YYREEE (reference sequence). The CDR3 has 13 amino acids. CDR3 amino acids: CASSLDRSEKLFF. For the CDR3, the DNA is TGTGCCAGCAGCTTGGACCGTAGCGAAAAACTGTTTTTT.

This clone has just a few counts. This chain connects TRBV7-8 to TRBJ2-5; 8 bases fit TRBD1. CDR1 is SGHVS and CDR2 is FQNEAQ in the germline V gene. The CDR3 loop spans 14 amino acids. With 5 bases clipped from V and 4 bases from J, the junction kept 6 bases outside the gene matches. The CDR3, as DNA: TGTGCCAGCAGCCACTATCAGGGGGCAGAGACCCAGTACTTC. Amino acids: CASSHYQGAETQYF.

The chain carries TRBV5-6 and TRBJ1-2; 9 bases are shared with TRBD1. J gave up 7 bases and V 5 bases, and 3 bases lay outside the gene matches. CDR3 length: 12 amino acids. The germline V gene has CDR1 SGHDT and CDR2 YYEEEE. The CDR3 here is CASRGQGSGYTF. As DNA, the CDR3 is TGTGCCAGCAGGGGACAGGGAAGTGGCTACACCTTC.

This chain uses TRBV29-1 with TRBJ1-2; D gene unclear. Germline CDR1 and CDR2: SQVTM and ANQGSEA. With 5 bases removed from V and 3 bases from J, the gap between germline ends came to 7 bases. This CDR3 spans 11 amino acids. In DNA, the CDR3 is TGCAGCGTTTCCACGGACTATGGCTACACCTTC. Translated: CSVSTDYGYTF. Using reference TRBV29-1 and TRBJ1-2 for the parts outside the CDR3, the full variable domain is SAVISQKPSRDICQRGTSLTIQCQVDSQVTMMFWYRQQPGQSLTLIATANQGSEATYESGFVIDKFPISRPNLTFSTLTVSNMSPEDSSIYLCSVSTDYGYTFGSGTRLTVV.